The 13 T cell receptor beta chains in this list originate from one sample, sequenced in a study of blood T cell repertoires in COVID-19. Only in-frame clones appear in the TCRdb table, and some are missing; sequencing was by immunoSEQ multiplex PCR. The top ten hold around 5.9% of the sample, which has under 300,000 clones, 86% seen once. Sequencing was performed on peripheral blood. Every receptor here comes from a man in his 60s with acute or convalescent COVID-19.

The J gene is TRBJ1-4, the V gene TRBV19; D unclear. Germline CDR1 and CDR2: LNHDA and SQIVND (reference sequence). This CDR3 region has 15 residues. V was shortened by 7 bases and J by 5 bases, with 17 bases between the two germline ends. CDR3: CASTRQGPGNEKLFF. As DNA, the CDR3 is TGTGCCAGTACACGCCAAGGCCCGGGAAATGAAAAACTGTTTTTT. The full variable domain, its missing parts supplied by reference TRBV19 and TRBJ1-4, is DGGITQSPKYLFRKEGQNVTLSCEQNLNHDAMYWYRQDPGQGLRLIYYSQIVNDFQKGDIAEGYSVSREKKESFPLTVTSAQKNPTAFYLCASTRQGPGNEKLFFGSGTQLSVL.

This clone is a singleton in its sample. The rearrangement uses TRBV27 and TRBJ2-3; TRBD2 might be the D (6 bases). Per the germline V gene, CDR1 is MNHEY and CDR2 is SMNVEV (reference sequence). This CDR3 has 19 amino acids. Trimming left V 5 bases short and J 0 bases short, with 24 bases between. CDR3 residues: CASSPRGKGPLPSTDTQYF. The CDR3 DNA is TGTGCCAGCAGTCCCCGGGGGAAGGGGCCTTTACCTAGCACAGATACGCAGTATTTT.

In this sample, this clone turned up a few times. CDR3 nucleotides: TGTGCCAGCAGCCCGCAAGGGGGTCCGGGCACTGAAGCTTTCTTT. It yields the protein CASSPQGGPGTEAFF. The V call is TRBV7-8, the J call TRBJ1-1; TRBD1 might be the D (6 bases). Germline V gene lookup returns CDR1 SGHVS and CDR2 FQNEAQ. CDR3 length: 15 amino acids. Trimming stripped 5 bases from V and 4 bases from J, with 17 bases between.

CDR3 sequence reads: CASSRQKGQNEQFF. CDR3 nucleotide sequence: TGCGCCAGCAGCCGACAAAAGGGGCAAAATGAGCAGTTCTTC. The V call is TRBV4-3, the J call TRBJ2-1; the D gene is possibly TRBD1 (5 bases). The CDR3 contains 14 residues. Germline CDR1 and CDR2: LGHNA and YSLEER. Trimming left V 4 bases short and J 7 bases short, with 14 bases between.

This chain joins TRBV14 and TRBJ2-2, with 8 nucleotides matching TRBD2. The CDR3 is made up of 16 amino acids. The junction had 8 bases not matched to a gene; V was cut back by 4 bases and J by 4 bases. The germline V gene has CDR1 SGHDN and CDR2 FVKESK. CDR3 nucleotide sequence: TGTGCCAGCAGCCGAGAGGGACTAGTTGTCACCGGGGAGCTGTTTTTT. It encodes CASSREGLVVTGELFF.

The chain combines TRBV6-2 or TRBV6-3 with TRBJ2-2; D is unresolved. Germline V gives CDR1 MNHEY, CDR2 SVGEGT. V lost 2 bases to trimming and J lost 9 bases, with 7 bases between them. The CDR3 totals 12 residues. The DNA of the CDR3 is TGTGCCAGCAGTTACGTAAAGCGGGAGCTGTTTTTT. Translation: CASSYVKRELFF.

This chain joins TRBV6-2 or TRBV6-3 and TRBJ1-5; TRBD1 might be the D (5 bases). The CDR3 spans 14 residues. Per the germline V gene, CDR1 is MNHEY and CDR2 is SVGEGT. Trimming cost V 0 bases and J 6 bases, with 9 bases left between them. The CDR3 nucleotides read TGTGCCAGCAGTTACTCGATTCAGGGTCAGCCCCAGCATTTT. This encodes CASSYSIQGQPQHF.

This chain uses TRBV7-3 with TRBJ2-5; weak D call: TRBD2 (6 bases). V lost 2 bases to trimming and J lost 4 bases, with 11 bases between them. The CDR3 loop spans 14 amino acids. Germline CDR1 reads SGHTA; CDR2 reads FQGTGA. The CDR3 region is CASSLGLATETQYF. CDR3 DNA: TGTGCCAGCAGCTTAGGCCTAGCGACAGAGACCCAGTACTTC. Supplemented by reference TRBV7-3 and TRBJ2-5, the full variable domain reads GAGVSQTPSNKVTEKGKYVELRCDPISGHTALYWYRQSLGQGPEFLIYFQGTGAADDSGLPNDRFFAVRPEGSVSTLKIQRTERGDSAVYLCASSLGLATETQYFGPGTRLLVL.

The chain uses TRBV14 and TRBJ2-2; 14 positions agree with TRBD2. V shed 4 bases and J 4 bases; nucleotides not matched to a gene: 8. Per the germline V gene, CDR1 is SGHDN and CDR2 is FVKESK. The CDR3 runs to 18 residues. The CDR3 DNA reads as TGTGCCAGCAGCCCTCGACTAGCGGGAGGGCCTCTCACCGGGGAGCTGTTTTTT. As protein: CASSPRLAGGPLTGELFF.

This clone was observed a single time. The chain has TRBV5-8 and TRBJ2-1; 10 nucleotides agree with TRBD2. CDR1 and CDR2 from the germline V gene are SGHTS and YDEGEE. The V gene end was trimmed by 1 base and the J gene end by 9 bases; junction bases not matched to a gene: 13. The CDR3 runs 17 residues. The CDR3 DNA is TGTGCCAGCAGCTTGCGACTAGCGGGTCTAAACGGTGGTGAGCAGTTCTTC. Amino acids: CASSLRLAGLNGGEQFF.

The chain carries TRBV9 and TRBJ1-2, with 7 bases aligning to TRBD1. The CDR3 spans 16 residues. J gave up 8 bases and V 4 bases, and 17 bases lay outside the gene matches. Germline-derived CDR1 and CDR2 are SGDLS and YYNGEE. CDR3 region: CASSKRDSPQSGGYTF. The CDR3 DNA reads TGTGCCAGCAGCAAACGGGACAGTCCCCAATCTGGGGGCTACACCTTC. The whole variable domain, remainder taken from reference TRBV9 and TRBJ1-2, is DSGVTQTPKHLITATGQRVTLRCSPRSGDLSVYWYQQSLDQGLQFLIQYYNGEERAKGNILERFSAQQFPDLHSELNLSSLELGDSALYFCASSKRDSPQSGGYTFGSGTRLTVV.

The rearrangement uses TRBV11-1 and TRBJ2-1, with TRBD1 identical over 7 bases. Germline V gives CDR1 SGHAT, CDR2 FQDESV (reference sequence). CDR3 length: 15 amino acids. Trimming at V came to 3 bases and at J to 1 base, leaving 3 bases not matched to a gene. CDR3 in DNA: TGTGCCAGCAGCTTTACAGGGGTATCCTACAATGAGCAGTTCTTC. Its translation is CASSFTGVSYNEQFF. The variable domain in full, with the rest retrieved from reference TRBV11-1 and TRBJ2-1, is EAEVAQSPRYKITEKSQAVAFWCDPISGHATLYWYRQILGQGPELLVQFQDESVVDDSQLPKDRFSAERLKGVDSTLKIQPAELGDSAMYLCASSFTGVSYNEQFFGPGTRLTVL.

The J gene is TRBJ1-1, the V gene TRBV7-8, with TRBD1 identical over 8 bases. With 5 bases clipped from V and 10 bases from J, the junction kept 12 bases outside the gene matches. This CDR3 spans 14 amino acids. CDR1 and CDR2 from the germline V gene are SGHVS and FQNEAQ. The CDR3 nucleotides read TGTGCCAGCAGCCGCTCGACAGGGGCTAAGGGAGCTTTCTTT. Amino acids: CASSRSTGAKGAFF.